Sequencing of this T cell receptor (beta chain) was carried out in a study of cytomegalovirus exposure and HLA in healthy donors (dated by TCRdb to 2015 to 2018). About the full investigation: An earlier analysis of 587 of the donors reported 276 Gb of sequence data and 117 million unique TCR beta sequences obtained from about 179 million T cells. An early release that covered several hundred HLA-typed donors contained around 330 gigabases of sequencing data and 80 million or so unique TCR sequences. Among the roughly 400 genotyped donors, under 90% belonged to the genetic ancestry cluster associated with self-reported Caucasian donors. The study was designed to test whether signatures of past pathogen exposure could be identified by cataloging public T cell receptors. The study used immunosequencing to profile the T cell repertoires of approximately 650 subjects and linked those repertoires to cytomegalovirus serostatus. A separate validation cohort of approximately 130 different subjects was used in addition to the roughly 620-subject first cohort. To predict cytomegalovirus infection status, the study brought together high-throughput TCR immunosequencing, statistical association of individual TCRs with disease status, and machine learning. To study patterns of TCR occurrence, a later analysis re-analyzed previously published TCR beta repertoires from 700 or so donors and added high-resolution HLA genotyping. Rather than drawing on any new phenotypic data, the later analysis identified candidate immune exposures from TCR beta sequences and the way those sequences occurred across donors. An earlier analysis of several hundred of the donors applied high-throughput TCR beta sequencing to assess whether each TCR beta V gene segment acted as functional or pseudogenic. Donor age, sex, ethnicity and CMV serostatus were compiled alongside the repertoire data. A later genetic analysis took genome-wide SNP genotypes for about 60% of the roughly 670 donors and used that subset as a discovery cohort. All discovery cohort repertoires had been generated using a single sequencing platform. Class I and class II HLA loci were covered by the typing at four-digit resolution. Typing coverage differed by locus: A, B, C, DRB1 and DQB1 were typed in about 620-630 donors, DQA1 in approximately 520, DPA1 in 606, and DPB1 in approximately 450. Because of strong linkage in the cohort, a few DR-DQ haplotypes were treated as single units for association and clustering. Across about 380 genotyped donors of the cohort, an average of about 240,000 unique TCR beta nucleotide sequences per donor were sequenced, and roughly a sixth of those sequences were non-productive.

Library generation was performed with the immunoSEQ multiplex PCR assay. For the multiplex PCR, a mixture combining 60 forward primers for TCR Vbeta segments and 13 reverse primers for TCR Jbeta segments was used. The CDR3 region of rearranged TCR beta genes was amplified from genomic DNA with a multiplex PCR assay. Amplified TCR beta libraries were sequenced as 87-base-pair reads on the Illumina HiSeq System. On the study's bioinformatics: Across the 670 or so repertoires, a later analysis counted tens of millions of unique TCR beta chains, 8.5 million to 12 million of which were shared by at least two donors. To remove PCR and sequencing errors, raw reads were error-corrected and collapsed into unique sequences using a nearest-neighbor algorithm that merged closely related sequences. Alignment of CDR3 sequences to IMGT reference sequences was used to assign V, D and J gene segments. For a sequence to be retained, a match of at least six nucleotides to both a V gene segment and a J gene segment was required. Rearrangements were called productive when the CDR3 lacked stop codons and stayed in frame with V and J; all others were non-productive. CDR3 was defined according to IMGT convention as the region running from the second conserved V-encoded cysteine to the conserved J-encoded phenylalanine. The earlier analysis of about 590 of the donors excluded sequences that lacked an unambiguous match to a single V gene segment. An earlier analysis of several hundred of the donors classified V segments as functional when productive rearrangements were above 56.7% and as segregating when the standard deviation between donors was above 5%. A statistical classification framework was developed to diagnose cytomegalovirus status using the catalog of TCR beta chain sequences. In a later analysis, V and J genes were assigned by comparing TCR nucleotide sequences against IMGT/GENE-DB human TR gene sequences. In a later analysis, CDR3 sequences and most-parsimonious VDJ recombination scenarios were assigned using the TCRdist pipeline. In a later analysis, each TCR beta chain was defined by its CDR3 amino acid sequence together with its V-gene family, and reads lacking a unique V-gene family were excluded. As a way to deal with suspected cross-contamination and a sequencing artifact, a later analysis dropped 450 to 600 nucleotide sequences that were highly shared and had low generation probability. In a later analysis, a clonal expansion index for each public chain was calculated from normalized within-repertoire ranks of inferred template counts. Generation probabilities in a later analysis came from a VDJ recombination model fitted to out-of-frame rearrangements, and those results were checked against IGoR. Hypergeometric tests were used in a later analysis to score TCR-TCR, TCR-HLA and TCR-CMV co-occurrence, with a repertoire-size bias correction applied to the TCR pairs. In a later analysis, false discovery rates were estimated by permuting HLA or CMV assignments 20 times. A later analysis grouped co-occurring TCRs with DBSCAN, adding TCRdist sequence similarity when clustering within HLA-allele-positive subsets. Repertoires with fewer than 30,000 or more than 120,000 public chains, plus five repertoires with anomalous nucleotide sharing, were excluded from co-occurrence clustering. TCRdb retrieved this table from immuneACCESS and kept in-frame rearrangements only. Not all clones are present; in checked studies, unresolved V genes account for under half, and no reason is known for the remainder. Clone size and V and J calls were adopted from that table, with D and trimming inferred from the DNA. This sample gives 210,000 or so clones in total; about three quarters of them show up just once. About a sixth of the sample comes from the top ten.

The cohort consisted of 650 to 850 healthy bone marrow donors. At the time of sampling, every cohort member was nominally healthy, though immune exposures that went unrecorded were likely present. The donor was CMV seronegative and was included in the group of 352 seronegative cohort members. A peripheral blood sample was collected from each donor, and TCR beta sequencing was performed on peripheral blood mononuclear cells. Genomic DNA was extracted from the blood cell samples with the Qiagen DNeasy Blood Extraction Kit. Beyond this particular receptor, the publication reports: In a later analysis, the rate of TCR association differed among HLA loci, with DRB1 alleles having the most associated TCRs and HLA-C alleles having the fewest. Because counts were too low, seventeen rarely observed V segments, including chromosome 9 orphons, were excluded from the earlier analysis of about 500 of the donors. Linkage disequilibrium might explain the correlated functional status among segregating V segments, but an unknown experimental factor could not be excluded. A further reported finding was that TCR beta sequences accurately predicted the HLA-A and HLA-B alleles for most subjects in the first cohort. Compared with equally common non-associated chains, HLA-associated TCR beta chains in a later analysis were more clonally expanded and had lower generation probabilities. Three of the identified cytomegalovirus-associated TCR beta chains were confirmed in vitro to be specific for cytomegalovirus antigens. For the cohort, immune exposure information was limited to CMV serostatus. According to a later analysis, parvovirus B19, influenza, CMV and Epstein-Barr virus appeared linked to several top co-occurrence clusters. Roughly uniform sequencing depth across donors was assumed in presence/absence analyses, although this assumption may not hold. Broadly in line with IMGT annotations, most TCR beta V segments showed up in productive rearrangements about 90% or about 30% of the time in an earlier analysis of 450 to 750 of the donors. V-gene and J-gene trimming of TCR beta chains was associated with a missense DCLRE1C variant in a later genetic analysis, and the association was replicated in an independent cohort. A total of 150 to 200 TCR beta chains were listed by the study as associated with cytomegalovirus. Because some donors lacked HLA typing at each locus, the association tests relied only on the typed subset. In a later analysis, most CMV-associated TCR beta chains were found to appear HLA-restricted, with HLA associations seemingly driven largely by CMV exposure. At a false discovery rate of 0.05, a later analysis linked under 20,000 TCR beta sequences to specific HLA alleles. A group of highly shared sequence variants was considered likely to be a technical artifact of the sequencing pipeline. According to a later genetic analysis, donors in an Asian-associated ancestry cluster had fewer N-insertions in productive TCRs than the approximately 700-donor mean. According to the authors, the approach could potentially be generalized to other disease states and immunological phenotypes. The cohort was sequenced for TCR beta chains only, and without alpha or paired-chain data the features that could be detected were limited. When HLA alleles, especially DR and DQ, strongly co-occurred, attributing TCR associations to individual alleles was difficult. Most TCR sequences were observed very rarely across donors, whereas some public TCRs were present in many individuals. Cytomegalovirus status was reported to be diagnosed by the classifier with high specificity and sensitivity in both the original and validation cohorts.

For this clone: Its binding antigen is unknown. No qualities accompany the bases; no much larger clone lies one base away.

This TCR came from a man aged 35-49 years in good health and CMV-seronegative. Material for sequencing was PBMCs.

At the DNA level, the sequence is TGTGCCAGCAGTTTCTTGGCTTGGGAGCAGTACTTC. This encodes CASSFLAWEQYF. In this chain, TRBV28 is recombined with TRBJ2-7, with no confident D gene call. Its CDR3 holds 12 amino acids, cysteine through phenylalanine. Of the read, only the CDR3 DNA is kept; its 36 bases are in frame from base 1. V is cut by 3 bases and J by 7 bases, and the space between the germline ends is 10 bases. Via the germline V gene, CDR1 is MDHEN and CDR2 SYDVKM.